These 5 T cell receptor beta chains came from one sample sequenced in a study of blood T cell repertoires in COVID-19. The data were produced by immunoSEQ multiplex PCR, yet TCRdb's version contains in-frame clones alone and is incomplete. The sample yields about 140,000 clones, about four fifths seen once. The material sequenced was PBMCs or T cells enriched from blood (not recorded which). The receptors derive from a man aged 35-49 years with acute COVID-19.

The chain links TRBV13 to TRBJ2-3, with 8 bases fitting TRBD2. The V gene's germline CDR1 is PRHDT and CDR2 FYEKMQ (reference sequence). The CDR3 is 15 amino acids. After removal of 5 bases from V and 6 bases from J, the junction contained 10 bases not matched to a gene. CDR3 residues: CASSISGTGGDTQYF. For the CDR3, the DNA is TGTGCCAGCAGCATATCCGGGACGGGAGGGGATACGCAGTATTTT.

This clone was picked up one time. The genes are TRBV5-1 and TRBJ1-5; TRBD1 matches at 9 bases. The V and J ends lost 4 bases and 5 bases, in that order; junction bases with no gene match: 10. Germline V gene lookup returns CDR1 SGHRS and CDR2 YFSETQ. The CDR3 contains 16 residues. The CDR3 sequence: CASSPGTGSMDQPQHF. The CDR3 DNA reads TGCGCCAGCAGCCCAGGGACAGGGAGCATGGATCAGCCCCAGCATTTT.

The J gene is TRBJ1-5, the V gene TRBV19, with 8 nucleotides matching TRBD1. The V gene's germline CDR1 is LNHDA and CDR2 SQIVND (reference sequence). V gave up 5 bases and J gave up 6 bases; unmatched junction bases: 6. The length of the CDR3 is 14 residues. The CDR3 here is CASSHTGGSQPQHF. In DNA, the CDR3 is TGTGCCAGTAGTCATACAGGGGGAAGTCAGCCCCAGCATTTT.

The chain recombines TRBV2 with TRBJ2-2; 12 nucleotides agree with TRBD1. After removal of 7 bases from V and 6 bases from J, the junction contained 6 bases not matched to a gene. The CDR3 covers 15 residues. CDR1 SNHLY and CDR2 FYNNEI come from the germline V gene. The CDR3 protein is CASTPGTGGSGELFF. In DNA, the CDR3 is TGTGCCAGCACCCCCGGGACAGGGGGCTCCGGGGAGCTGTTTTTT.

This clone was recorded only once. V and J are TRBV5-1 and TRBJ2-3; D perhaps matches TRBD2 (5 bases). V dropped 0 bases and J dropped 3 bases, with 14 bases sitting between them. Germline V CDR1 and CDR2: SGHRS, YFSETQ. The CDR3 spans 16 residues. The CDR3 spells CASSLGPAGLTDTQYF. The CDR3 DNA sequence: TGCGCCAGCAGCTTGGGTCCGGCGGGTCTGACAGATACGCAGTATTTT.